The 32 T cell receptor beta chains below were found in one sample sequenced in a study of graft-versus-host responses after intestinal transplantation. Clones were read by immunoSEQ multiplex PCR, and TCRdb kept only the in-frame ones, dropping some. The table includes 74,000 or so clones, over 80% detected once. The specimen was PBMCs, collected 98 days after intestinal transplantation. These receptors came from a human patient who received an intestinal transplant, so some T cells may come from the graft donor.

The V gene is TRBV2, the J gene TRBJ1-2, with 8 bases matching TRBD1. V lost 8 bases to trimming and J lost 10 bases; unmatched junction nucleotides: 12. Germline V gene lookup returns CDR1 SNHLY and CDR2 FYNNEI. The CDR3 length is 13 residues. The CDR3 coding sequence is TGTGCCAGCCAGGGGGCCAGGGACGAGCTCTACACCTTC. Amino acid sequence: CASQGARDELYTF.

This CDR3 is CASGMGSWSYNEQFF. The CDR3 coding sequence is TGTGCCAGCGGCATGGGGTCGTGGTCCTACAATGAGCAGTTCTTC. The V call is TRBV6-5, the J call TRBJ2-1, with D hard to call. This CDR3 contains 15 residues. Looked up from germline, CDR1 is MNHEY and CDR2 is SVGAGI. V shed 8 bases and J shed 1 base, with 15 bases lying between them.

The rearrangement links TRBV6-6 to TRBJ2-1, with D uncertain. V was shortened by 2 bases and J by 5 bases, with 13 bases between the two germline ends. Germline V lookup: CDR1 MNHNY, CDR2 SVGAGI (reference sequence). The CDR3 contains 15 residues. In nucleotides, the CDR3 is TGTGCCAGCAGTTACGTAAGCGTCCGGGACAATGAGCAGTTCTTC. It codes for CASSYVSVRDNEQFF.

The rearrangement joins TRBV1 to TRBJ2-2; the DNA was not used to check the table's D call, TRBD2. TRBV1 represents a pseudogene. This CDR3 is built from 19 residues. DNA of the CDR3: TGCACCAGCAGCCAAGATACTTCTGGACTAGCGGGGGGCACCGGGGAGCTGTTTTTT. This translates into CTSSQDTSGLAGGTGELFF.

V gene TRBV2 combines with J gene TRBJ2-1, with TRBD2 matching over 7 bases. With V trimmed by 0 bases and J by 4 bases, 6 bases remained unmatched. Germline CDR1 reads SNHLY; CDR2 reads FYNNEI. The CDR3 is 16 residues long. For the CDR3, the DNA is TGTGCCAGCAGTGAAGCGCGGGACTACCTATACAATGAGCAGTTCTTC. Its protein product is CASSEARDYLYNEQFF.

This rearrangement joins TRBV15 to TRBJ1-2, with D possibly TRBD1 on 5 matching bases. This CDR3 has 16 residues. Germline V lookup: CDR1 LNHNV, CDR2 YYDKDF (reference sequence). V was pared by 1 base and J by 2 bases, with 14 bases between. CDR3 nucleotides: TGTGCCACCAGCAGAGGTGGGCAGGGATCCAACTATGGCTACACCTTC. Translated, it gives CATSRGGQGSNYGYTF.

The rearrangement uses TRBV6-4 and TRBJ2-1, with a possible D match to TRBD2 (5 bases). Germline V gene sequence: CDR1 MRHNA, CDR2 SNTAGT. Trimming cost V 4 bases and J 1 base, with 8 bases left between them. The CDR3 sequence is 14 residues long. CDR3 coding DNA: TGTGCCAGCAGTGTCGGCGGGTCCTACAATGAGCAGTTCTTC. It encodes CASSVGGSYNEQFF.

A single count supports this clone. The chain carries TRBV7-2 and TRBJ1-5; no reliable D call. The germline V gene encodes CDR1 SGHTA and CDR2 FQGNSA. V lost 2 bases and J lost 0, with 5 bases in between. This CDR3 is built from 14 residues. DNA of the CDR3: TGTGCCAGCAGCTTAAATCATAGCAATCAGCCCCAGCATTTT. Protein product: CASSLNHSNQPQHF.

This clone was seen a single time. This chain links TRBV6-1 with TRBJ2-7; TRBD1 or TRBD2 may be the D gene (6 bases each). Trimming pared 2 bases from V and 2 bases from J, leaving 16 bases between. Per germline, CDR1 MNHNS and CDR2 SASEGT. This CDR3 comprises 16 residues. The CDR3 here is CASSEWPGGGPYEQYF. The CDR3 DNA is TGTGCCAGCAGTGAATGGCCAGGAGGGGGGCCCTACGAGCAGTACTTC.

This chain uses TRBV7-9 with TRBJ2-5; 14 bases fit TRBD2. The CDR3 sequence is 17 residues long. With V trimmed by 7 bases and J by 11 bases, 18 bases remained unmatched. CDR1 is SEHNR and CDR2 is FQNEAQ in the germline V gene (reference sequence). CDR3 in DNA: TGTGCCAGCATGACTAGCGGGGGGGCCCAACGTCCCAGAGAACAGTACTTC. Protein: CASMTSGGAQRPREQYF.

This clone was counted between two and nine times. The chain has TRBV2 and TRBJ2-7; D call uncertain. The CDR3 contains 13 residues. CDR1 is SNHLY, CDR2 FYNNEI, per germline. V was trimmed by 5 bases and J by 7 bases, leaving 15 bases between them. CDR3: CASSRAALAEQYF. The DNA for the CDR3 is TGTGCCAGCAGTAGGGCGGCGCTGGCTGAGCAGTACTTC.

This chain uses TRBV7-8 with TRBJ2-1; 8 bases are a match to TRBD2. The CDR3 consists of 20 residues. V trimming: 0 bases; J trimming: 9 bases; junction bases outside the gene matches: 22. CDR1 SGHVS and CDR2 FQNEAQ come from the germline V gene. CDR3 sequence: CASSLATLLGTSIMQGEQFF. CDR3 sequence (DNA): TGTGCCAGCAGCTTAGCCACACTTCTAGGGACTAGTATTATGCAGGGTGAGCAGTTCTTC.

The chain carries TRBV2 and TRBJ1-5; D not resolved. CDR1 and CDR2 from the germline V gene are SNHLY and FYNNEI. The CDR3 runs to 13 residues. V was cut by 3 bases and J by 1 base, with 4 bases left in between. The CDR3 is CASSDGSNQPQHF. The CDR3 DNA sequence: TGTGCCAGCAGTGACGGCAGCAATCAGCCCCAGCATTTT.

The gene calls are TRBV7-9 and TRBJ2-1; 9 bases agree with TRBD2. After removal of 6 bases from V and 6 bases from J, the junction contained 12 bases not matched to a gene. CDR3 length: 16 residues. In germline, CDR1 is SEHNR, CDR2 FQNEAQ (reference sequence). The CDR3 loop reads CASRPRLAESSNEQFF. CDR3 DNA sequence: TGTGCCAGCAGGCCCAGACTAGCGGAGTCATCCAATGAGCAGTTCTTC.

The chain uses TRBV5-1 and TRBJ1-4, with unresolved D. V was clipped by 5 bases and J by 0 bases, with 14 bases between them. Germline CDR1 and CDR2: SGHRS and YFSETQ. The length of the CDR3 is 16 residues. The CDR3 loop is CASRLPTGTTNEKLFF. CDR3 DNA sequence: TGCGCCAGCAGGTTGCCGACTGGGACAACTAATGAAAAACTGTTTTTT.

J is TRBJ1-5 and V is TRBV19, with 8 positions matching TRBD1. V shed 1 base and J 6 bases; nucleotides not matched to a gene: 8. The CDR3 totals 16 residues. Germline CDR1 and CDR2: LNHDA and SQIVND (reference sequence). This CDR3 is CASSIGPRGPAQPQHF. The CDR3 DNA follows: TGTGCCAGTAGTATAGGTCCCAGGGGGCCGGCTCAGCCCCAGCATTTT.

The rearrangement links TRBV6-5 to TRBJ2-7; D remains ambiguous. Trimming removed 0 bases at V and 3 bases at J, with 12 bases between. Germline assignment: CDR1 MNHEY and CDR2 SVGAGI. CDR3 size: 15 residues. CDR3 amino acids: CASSYSTGWDYEQYF. DNA for the CDR3: TGTGCCAGCAGTTACTCGACCGGCTGGGACTACGAGCAGTACTTC.

This chain joins TRBV29-1 and TRBJ1-2; tentative D call: TRBD1 (6 bases). Per the germline V gene, CDR1 is SQVTM and CDR2 is ANQGSEA. Between the trimmed V and J ends, which lost 6 bases and 8 bases, there was a span of 16 bases. The CDR3 is made up of 12 amino acids. The CDR3 loop reads CSVLGRGLGYTF. In DNA, the CDR3 is TGCAGCGTCCTCGGCCGGGGGCTAGGCTACACCTTC.

The CDR3 reads CASSLVSSAGDSYEQYF. The CDR3 DNA sequence: TGTGCCAGCAGCCTAGTTTCGTCTGCTGGGGACTCCTACGAGCAGTACTTC. The chain joins TRBV14 to TRBJ2-7; D call uncertain. Germline CDR1 is SGHDN and CDR2 is FVKESK. The V and J ends lost 4 bases and 0 bases respectively, with 19 bases between them. This CDR3 is 17 amino acids long.

V gene TRBV6-5 combines with J gene TRBJ2-5, with D unclear. CDR1 is MNHEY, CDR2 SVGAGI, per germline. The CDR3 is 12 amino acids. Trimming cost V 10 bases and J 10 bases, with 19 bases left between them. The CDR3 DNA is TGTGCCATAACGGGCACCACGGGTGACCAGTACTTC. Translated, it gives CAITGTTGDQYF.

Written as DNA, the CDR3 is TGCGCCAGCAGCCCCGGGCCCAATCCGGTCCTCTATGGCTACACCTTC. Amino acid sequence: CASSPGPNPVLYGYTF. The rearrangement links TRBV5-1 to TRBJ1-2, with D unresolved. The V and J ends lost 4 bases and 4 bases respectively, with 20 bases between them. CDR3 length equals 16 residues. Germline CDR1 SGHRS, CDR2 YFSETQ.

V is TRBV12-2 and J is TRBJ2-5; the D call TRBD2 from the table was never checked on the DNA. TRBV12-2 is given as a pseudogene. The CDR3 is made up of 16 amino acids. The CDR3 sequence: CASRLGTTPGLETQYF. CDR3 DNA: TGTGCAAGTCGCTTAGGCACCACACCGGGACTAGAGACCCAGTACTTC.

The rearrangement uses TRBV2 and TRBJ1-2; TRBD1 is a possible D gene (5 bases). Germline loops: CDR1 SNHLY, CDR2 FYNNEI. V dropped 2 bases and J dropped 4 bases, with 11 bases sitting between them. The CDR3 runs to 14 residues. The CDR3 bases are TGTGCCAGCAGTGAACAACAGGTCATCTATGGCTACACCTTC. Residues: CASSEQQVIYGYTF.

This chain connects TRBV7-3 to TRBJ1-5; D remains unclear. CDR1 is SGHTA and CDR2 is FQGTGA in the germline V gene. CDR3 length equals 16 residues. V lost 2 bases and J 2 bases, leaving 13 bases between the germline ends. For the CDR3, the DNA is TGTGCCAGCAGCTTAGAAGAAGGAGGGCGCAATCAGCCCCAGCATTTT. It is translated as CASSLEEGGRNQPQHF.

This clone occurred once. The V and J genes are TRBV5-1 and TRBJ2-3; TRBD2 agrees at 13 bases. Germline assignment: CDR1 SGHRS and CDR2 YFSETQ. The V and J ends lost 3 bases and 4 bases, in that order; junction bases with no gene match: 11. This CDR3 is 18 amino acids long. CDR3 amino acids: CASSWLTSGGPEPDTQYF. Here the CDR3 DNA reads TGCGCCAGCAGCTGGTTGACTAGCGGGGGGCCCGAACCAGATACGCAGTATTTT. Looking up the rest from reference TRBV5-1 and TRBJ2-3 gives the full variable domain: KAGVTQTPRYLIKTRGQQVTLSCSPISGHRSVSWYQQTPGQGLQFLFEYFSETQRNKGNFPGRFSGRQFSNSRSEMNVSTLELGDSALYLCASSWLTSGGPEPDTQYFGPGTRLTVL.

The sample holds a few counts of this clone. The J gene is TRBJ1-1, the V gene TRBV5-6; D possibly corresponds to TRBD1 (6 bases). The CDR3 sequence is 14 residues long. CDR1 is SGHDT and CDR2 is YYEEEE in the germline V gene. V was shortened by 2 bases and J by 1 base, with 9 bases between the two germline ends. CDR3 sequence: CASSFGRGNTEAFF. CDR3 DNA: TGTGCCAGCAGCTTTGGCAGGGGGAACACTGAAGCTTTCTTT.

Details on this clone: Distinct nucleotide sequences in the sample also encode this CDR3. The chain links TRBV4-1 to TRBJ2-7; 7 bases are a match to TRBD1. The CDR3 covers 14 residues. The V gene end was trimmed by 1 base and the J gene end by 1 base; junction bases not matched to a gene: 1. Germline-derived CDR1 and CDR2 are MGHRA and YSYEKL. CDR3 nucleotides: TGCGCCAGCAGCCAAGGACAGGGTTCCTACGAGCAGTACTTC. Translation gives CASSQGQGSYEQYF.

V and J are TRBV7-3 and TRBJ2-7; tentative D call: TRBD1 (5 bases). Germline V CDR1 and CDR2: SGHTA, FQGTGA. V lost 2 bases and J 5 bases, leaving 10 bases between the germline ends. The CDR3 covers 13 residues. CDR3 protein: CASSLAGLDEQYF. DNA of the CDR3: TGTGCCAGCAGCTTAGCAGGGTTAGACGAGCAGTACTTC.

The CDR3 here is CASSILLYNEQFF. For the CDR3, the DNA is TGTGCCAGTAGTATACTACTCTACAATGAGCAGTTCTTC. This chain uses TRBV19 with TRBJ2-1; D remains unclear. V lost 2 bases and J lost 3, with 5 bases in between. This CDR3 contains 13 residues. From germline, CDR1 is LNHDA and CDR2 SQIVND (reference sequence).

The genes are TRBV30 and TRBJ1-1; D is unclear. This CDR3 comprises 11 residues. Germline assignment: CDR1 GTSNPN and CDR2 SVGIG (reference sequence). V gave up 4 bases and J gave up 5 bases, with 8 bases separating them. The CDR3: CAWNPGTEAFF. CDR3 coding DNA: TGTGCCTGGAATCCCGGAACTGAAGCTTTCTTT.

This chain joins TRBV7-9 and TRBJ2-5, with a weak D call TRBD2 (6 bases). The length of the CDR3 is 18 residues. Germline CDR1 and CDR2: SEHNR and FQNEAQ (reference sequence). V was pared by 4 bases and J by 4 bases, with 25 bases between. The chain's CDR3 is CASSSTSTSPVGRETQYF. Here the CDR3 DNA reads TGTGCCAGCAGCTCGACTTCCACTAGCCCGGTGGGGAGAGAGACCCAGTACTTC.

The chain employs TRBV11-1 and TRBJ2-3, with TRBD2 matching 9 bases. Unmatched junction bases numbered 3, after V lost 1 base and J lost 4 bases. The CDR3 runs to 15 residues. The germline CDR1 and CDR2 sequences are SGHAT and FQDESV (reference sequence). For the CDR3, the DNA is TGTGCCAGCAGCTTAGAGGTAGCGGGAGCAGATACGCAGTATTTT. Encoded protein: CASSLEVAGADTQYF.